A selection of T cell receptor beta chains follows, all from one sample in a study of blood T cell repertoires in COVID-19. Sequenced by immunoSEQ multiplex PCR; TCRdb stores in-frame clones only, minus some. Of under 550,000 clones in the sample, around 90% were seen once. Sequencing was performed on peripheral blood. The receptors were gathered from a man aged 18 to 29 with COVID-19, enrolled during active disease. The CDR3 runs from the conserved cysteine through the conserved F or W. Fields, in order: D gene, J gene, V gene, clone size, CDR3 DNA, CDR3 protein. The D gene is left open where the match is weak. Only some rows state a clone size, as once, few, many or a class for expanded clones.

D gene: -; J gene: TRBJ2-1; V gene: TRBV6-1; clone size: -; CDR3 DNA: TGTGCCAGCAGTGAATATAGCTACGGGGGTAATGAGCAGTTCTTC; CDR3 protein: CASSEYSYGGNEQFF
D gene: -; J gene: TRBJ2-5; V gene: TRBV7-2; clone size: -; CDR3 DNA: TGTGCCAGCAGTCGGGGGTCCCAGTACTTC; CDR3 protein: CASSRGSQYF
D gene: TRBD1; J gene: TRBJ1-2; V gene: TRBV5-1; clone size: -; CDR3 DNA: TGCGCCAGCAGCTTAGACAGGGTTTTTGGCTACACCTTC; CDR3 protein: CASSLDRVFGYTF
D gene: -; J gene: TRBJ1-1; V gene: TRBV19; clone size: -; CDR3 DNA: TGTGCCAGTAGTATCAGGGCCAGTAACACTGAAGCTTTCTTT; CDR3 protein: CASSIRASNTEAFF
D gene: TRBD2; J gene: TRBJ2-7; V gene: TRBV3-1/TRBV3-2; clone size: -; CDR3 DNA: TGTGCCAGCAGCGAACTAGCGGTCCCCTACGAGCAGTACTTC; CDR3 protein: CASSELAVPYEQYF
D gene: TRBD1; J gene: TRBJ1-1; V gene: TRBV12-3/TRBV12-4; clone size: -; CDR3 DNA: TGTGCCAGCAGGCACAGGGGGACCACTGAAGCTTTCTTT; CDR3 protein: CASRHRGTTEAFF
D gene: TRBD1; J gene: TRBJ1-5; V gene: TRBV5-8; clone size: -; CDR3 DNA: TGTGCCAGCAGCCCCCGGGACAGGGGTTTAGCCCAGCATTTT; CDR3 protein: CASSPRDRGLAQHF
D gene: -; J gene: TRBJ2-7; V gene: TRBV2; clone size: -; CDR3 DNA: TGTGCCAGCAGTTCCTCAGGAGGGTCCTACGAGCAGTACTTC; CDR3 protein: CASSSSGGSYEQYF
D gene: TRBD2; J gene: TRBJ2-5; V gene: TRBV7-6; clone size: -; CDR3 DNA: TGTGCCAGCAGCCAATTAGTCGTAGCGGGGGGCCAAGAGACCCAGTACTTC; CDR3 protein: CASSQLVVAGGQETQYF
D gene: -; J gene: TRBJ2-7; V gene: TRBV27; clone size: -; CDR3 DNA: TGTGCCAGCAGTTCCGTGGACAGAAACTACTACGAGCAGTACTTC; CDR3 protein: CASSSVDRNYYEQYF
D gene: -; J gene: TRBJ2-3; V gene: TRBV2; clone size: -; CDR3 DNA: TGTGCCAGCAGGGCCGAGACAAGAATGGCAGATACGCAGTATTTT; CDR3 protein: CASRAETRMADTQYF
D gene: TRBD1; J gene: TRBJ2-1; V gene: TRBV2; clone size: -; CDR3 DNA: TGTGCCAGCACAGGGGGCTCATACAATGAGCAGTTCTTC; CDR3 protein: CASTGGSYNEQFF
D gene: TRBD1; J gene: TRBJ1-5; V gene: TRBV7-8; clone size: few; CDR3 DNA: TGTGCCAGCAGCCCGGGACAGCTTAATAGCAATCAGCCCCAGCATTTT; CDR3 protein: CASSPGQLNSNQPQHF
D gene: TRBD1; J gene: TRBJ1-2; V gene: TRBV3-1/TRBV3-2; clone size: -; CDR3 DNA: TGTGCCAGCAGCCACCGGGACAGGGGACGCTATGGCTACACCTTC; CDR3 protein: CASSHRDRGRYGYTF
D gene: -; J gene: TRBJ1-4; V gene: TRBV7-9; clone size: -; CDR3 DNA: TGTGCCAGCAGCTTAGCGCGGGAAAAACTGTTTTTT; CDR3 protein: CASSLAREKLFF
D gene: TRBD2; J gene: TRBJ2-1; V gene: TRBV11-3; clone size: -; CDR3 DNA: TGTGCCAGCACCCCGGAACCTAGCGGGAGCGCATACAATGAGCAGTTCTTC; CDR3 protein: CASTPEPSGSAYNEQFF
D gene: TRBD1; J gene: TRBJ1-3; V gene: TRBV2; clone size: -; CDR3 DNA: TGTGCCAGCAGTAGGAGACAGGGGGGAAACACCATATATTTT; CDR3 protein: CASSRRQGGNTIYF
D gene: TRBD1; J gene: TRBJ1-6; V gene: TRBV19; clone size: -; CDR3 DNA: TGTGCCAGTAGTATGAGGGACAGGGTCAATTCACCCCTCCACTTT; CDR3 protein: CASSMRDRVNSPLHF
D gene: TRBD2; J gene: TRBJ2-7; V gene: TRBV14; clone size: once; CDR3 DNA: TGTGCCAGCAGCCAAGAGGGGAGACTAGCGGGAGGGCCGGACGAGCAGTACTTC; CDR3 protein: CASSQEGRLAGGPDEQYF
D gene: -; J gene: TRBJ2-1; V gene: TRBV3-1/TRBV3-2; clone size: -; CDR3 DNA: TGTGCCAGCAGCCAAGCGGTTAGCTACAATGAGCAGTTCTTC; CDR3 protein: CASSQAVSYNEQFF
D gene: -; J gene: TRBJ2-3; V gene: TRBV4-1; clone size: -; CDR3 DNA: TGCGCCAGCAGCCAAGTAGTTTCTAGCGGCACAGATACGCAGTATTTT; CDR3 protein: CASSQVVSSGTDTQYF
D gene: -; J gene: TRBJ1-5; V gene: TRBV20-1; clone size: -; CDR3 DNA: TGCAGTGCTAGTCGTCGCGGCAATCAGCCCCAGCATTTT; CDR3 protein: CSASRRGNQPQHF
D gene: TRBD2; J gene: TRBJ2-5; V gene: TRBV5-1; clone size: once; CDR3 DNA: TGCGCCAGCAGCTCCGGACTAGCGCAAGAGACCCAGTACTTC; CDR3 protein: CASSSGLAQETQYF
D gene: -; J gene: TRBJ2-7; V gene: TRBV21-1; clone size: -; CDR3 DNA: TGTGCCAGCAGCCTTGAGGAGTGCCATGACTACGAGCAGTACTTC; CDR3 protein: CASSLEECHDYEQYF
D gene: TRBD1; J gene: TRBJ1-2; V gene: TRBV5-1; clone size: -; CDR3 DNA: TGCGCCAGCAGCACCCCGGGGGACAGGGGACGTAACTATGGCTACACCTTC; CDR3 protein: CASSTPGDRGRNYGYTF
D gene: TRBD2; J gene: TRBJ2-7; V gene: TRBV5-4; clone size: -; CDR3 DNA: TGTGCCAGCAGCTTGGTGTCTAGCGGGAGGGGGGTGCAGTACTTC; CDR3 protein: CASSLVSSGRGVQYF
D gene: TRBD2; J gene: TRBJ2-4; V gene: TRBV18; clone size: -; CDR3 DNA: TGTGCCAGCTCTCGGCGGACTAGCGGGAGTAGGGACATTCAGTACTTC; CDR3 protein: CASSRRTSGSRDIQYF
D gene: -; J gene: TRBJ1-6; V gene: TRBV18; clone size: -; CDR3 DNA: TGTGCCAGCTCACCGACAGCGACTGGGAATAATTCACCCCTCCACTTT; CDR3 protein: CASSPTATGNNSPLHF
D gene: -; J gene: TRBJ2-3; V gene: TRBV19; clone size: once; CDR3 DNA: TGTGCCAGTAGTACCGTAGATTCCCGCACAGATACGCAGTATTTT; CDR3 protein: CASSTVDSRTDTQYF